The 4 T cell receptor beta chains reported below all come from one sample, sequenced in a study of cytomegalovirus exposure and HLA in healthy donors. Vbeta (60) and Jbeta (13) primers were used in the PCR. TCRdb's table, derived via immunoSEQ multiplex PCR, lists solely in-frame clones and lacks some. This sample's clone table lists tens of thousands of clones. The sequenced sample was PBMCs. The receptor set was obtained from a woman in her forties in good health and CMV-seropositive.

The chain joins TRBV5-1 to TRBJ1-6, with D possibly matching TRBD1 (6 bases). The CDR3 length is 15 residues. V was cut by 3 bases and J by 0 bases, with 7 bases left in between. CDR1 and CDR2 (germline): SGHRS, YFSETQ. As DNA, the CDR3 is TGCGCCAGCAGCTCGGACAGCTCCTATAATTCACCCCTCCACTTT. Its protein is CASSSDSSYNSPLHF.

A word on this clone: At one end the junction does not follow the germline gene, possibly because of a read error. The V gene is TRBV5-1, the J gene TRBJ1-1; no clear D gene. Germline lookup yields CDR1 SGHRS and CDR2 YFSETQ. The length of the CDR3 is 16 residues. The CDR3, as DNA: TGCGCCAGCAGCTTGGCAGTTATTGGCGGGAACGCTGAAGCTTTCTTT. This translates into CASSLAVIGGNAEAFF. Full variable domain (missing parts from reference TRBV5-1 and TRBJ1-1): KAGVTQTPRYLIKTRGQQVTLSCSPISGHRSVSWYQQTPGQGLQFLFEYFSETQRNKGNFPGRFSGRQFSNSRSEMNVSTLELGDSALYLCASSLAVIGGNAEAFFGQGTRLTVV.

The chain has TRBV18 and TRBJ1-2, with a weak D call TRBD1 (5 bases). Germline CDR1 KGHSH, CDR2 LQKENI. The CDR3 spans 12 residues. The germline V and J ends were trimmed by 6 bases and 4 bases, with 9 bases remaining between them. CDR3 DNA: TGTGCCAGCTCCCTCGACAGCTATGGCTACACCTTC. Translating it yields CASSLDSYGYTF.

V and J are TRBV19 and TRBJ1-4; 8 nucleotides line up with TRBD1. The CDR3 length is 16 residues. Germline V gives CDR1 LNHDA, CDR2 SQIVND (reference sequence). With V trimmed by 6 bases and J by 4 bases, 10 bases remained unmatched. DNA for the CDR3: TGTGCCAGTAGAGGAAGCCGGACAGGGAGTAATGAAAAACTGTTTTTT. Translating gives CASRGSRTGSNEKLFF. The whole variable domain, filled in from reference TRBV19 and TRBJ1-4, reads DGGITQSPKYLFRKEGQNVTLSCEQNLNHDAMYWYRQDPGQGLRLIYYSQIVNDFQKGDIAEGYSVSREKKESFPLTVTSAQKNPTAFYLCASRGSRTGSNEKLFFGSGTQLSVL.